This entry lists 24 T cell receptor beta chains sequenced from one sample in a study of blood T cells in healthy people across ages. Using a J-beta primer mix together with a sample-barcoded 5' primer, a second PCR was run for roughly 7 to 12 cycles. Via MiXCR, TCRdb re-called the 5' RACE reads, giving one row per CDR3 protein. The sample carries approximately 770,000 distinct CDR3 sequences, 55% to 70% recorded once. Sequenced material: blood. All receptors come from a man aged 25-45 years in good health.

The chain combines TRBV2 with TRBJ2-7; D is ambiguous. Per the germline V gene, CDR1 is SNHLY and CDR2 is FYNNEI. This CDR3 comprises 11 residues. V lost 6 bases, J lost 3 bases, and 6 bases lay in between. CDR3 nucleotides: TGTGCCAGCAGAGTCAGCTACGAGCAGTACTTC. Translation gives CASRVSYEQYF. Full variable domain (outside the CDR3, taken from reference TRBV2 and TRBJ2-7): EPEVTQTPSHQVTQMGQEVILRCVPISNHLYFYWYRQILGQKVEFLVSFYNNEISEKSEIFDDQFSVERPDGSNFTLKIRSTKLEDSAMYFCASRVSYEQYFGPGTRLTVT.

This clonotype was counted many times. The CDR3 DNA reads as TGTGCCAGCAGCTTAATGCAGGGGGGGCTAAACACTGAAGCTTTCTTT. Its translation: CASSLMQGGLNTEAFF. The chain links TRBV7-2 to TRBJ1-1, with 7 bases aligning to TRBD1. The CDR3 runs 16 residues. Germline V gene data show CDR1 as SGHTA and CDR2 as FQGNSA. J gave up 2 bases and V 2 bases, and 8 bases lay outside the gene matches.

The DNA for the CDR3 is TGTGCCAGCAGTGACCCCGGGAGGACCACAGATACGCAGTATTTT. Its protein product is CASSDPGRTTDTQYF. The chain employs TRBV25-1 and TRBJ2-3; TRBD2 aligns across 7 bases. V lost 3 bases to trimming and J lost 2 bases; unmatched junction nucleotides: 5. Germline V CDR1 and CDR2: MGHDK, SYGVNS. The CDR3 is 15 amino acids. The full variable domain, rest sourced from reference TRBV25-1 and TRBJ2-3, is EADIYQTPRYLVIGTGKKITLECSQTMGHDKMYWYQQDPGMELHLIHYSYGVNSTEKGDLSSESTVSRIRTEHFPLTLESARPSHTSQYLCASSDPGRTTDTQYFGPGTRLTVL.

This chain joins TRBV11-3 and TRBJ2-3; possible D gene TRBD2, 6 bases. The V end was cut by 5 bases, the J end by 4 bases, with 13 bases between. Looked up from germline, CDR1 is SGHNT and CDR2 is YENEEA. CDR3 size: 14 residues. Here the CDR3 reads CASSPGAGSDTQYF. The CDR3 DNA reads TGTGCCAGCAGCCCAGGAGCGGGTTCAGATACGCAGTATTTT.

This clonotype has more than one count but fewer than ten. The CDR3 nucleotides read TGTGCCAGCAGTTTTCTCCCCTACGAGCAGTACTTC. Protein sequence: CASSFLPYEQYF. The chain carries TRBV12-3 or TRBV12-4 and TRBJ2-7, with unresolved D. V lost 3 bases and J lost 2, with 5 bases in between. The CDR3 extends over 12 amino acids.

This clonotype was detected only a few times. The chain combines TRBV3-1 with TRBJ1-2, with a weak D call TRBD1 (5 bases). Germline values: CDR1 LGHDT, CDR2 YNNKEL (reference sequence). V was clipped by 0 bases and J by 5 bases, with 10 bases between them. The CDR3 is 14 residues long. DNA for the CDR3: TGTGCCAGCAGCCAAGATCTGAGGGGTTATGGCTACACCTTC. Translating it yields CASSQDLRGYGYTF.

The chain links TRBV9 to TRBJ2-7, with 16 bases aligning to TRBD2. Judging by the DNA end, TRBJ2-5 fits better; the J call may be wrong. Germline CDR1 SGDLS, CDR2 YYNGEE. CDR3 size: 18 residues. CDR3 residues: CASSAFPGLAGGAVTQYF. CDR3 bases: TGTGCCAGCAGCGCTTTCCCGGGACTAGCGGGAGGGGCAGTGACCCAGTACTTC.

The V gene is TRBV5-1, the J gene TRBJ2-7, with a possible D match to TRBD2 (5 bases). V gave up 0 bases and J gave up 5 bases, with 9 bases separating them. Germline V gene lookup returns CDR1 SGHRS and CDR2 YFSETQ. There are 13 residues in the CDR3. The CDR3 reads CASSLGARDEQYF. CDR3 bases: TGCGCCAGCAGCTTGGGGGCGCGGGACGAGCAGTACTTC.

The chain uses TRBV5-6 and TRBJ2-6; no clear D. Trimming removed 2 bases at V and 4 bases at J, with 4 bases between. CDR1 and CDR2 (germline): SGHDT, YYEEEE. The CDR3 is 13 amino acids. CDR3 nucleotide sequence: TGTGCCAGCAGCTTCCAAGGGGCCAACGTCCTGACTTTC. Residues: CASSFQGANVLTF.

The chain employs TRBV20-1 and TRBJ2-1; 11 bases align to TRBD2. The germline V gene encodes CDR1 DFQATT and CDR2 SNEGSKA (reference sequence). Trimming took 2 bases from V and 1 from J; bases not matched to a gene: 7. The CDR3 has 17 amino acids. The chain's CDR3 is CSARKTSGIGSYNEQFF. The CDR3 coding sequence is TGCAGTGCTAGAAAGACTAGCGGGATAGGGTCCTACAATGAGCAGTTCTTC.

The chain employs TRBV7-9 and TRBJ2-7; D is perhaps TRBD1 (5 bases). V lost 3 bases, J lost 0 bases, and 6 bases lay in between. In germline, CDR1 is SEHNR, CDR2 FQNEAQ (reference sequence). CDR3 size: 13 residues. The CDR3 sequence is CASSFDSSYEQYF. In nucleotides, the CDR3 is TGTGCCAGCAGCTTCGACAGCTCCTACGAGCAGTACTTC.

In DNA, the CDR3 is TGTGCCAGCAGCAACCCGACTAGCGGGACTGATGAGCAGTACTTC. Translating it yields CASSNPTSGTDEQYF. The V and J genes are TRBV13 and TRBJ2-7; 11 nucleotides line up with TRBD2. Germline CDR1 and CDR2: PRHDT and FYEKMQ (reference sequence). The CDR3 is 15 residues long. V gave up 5 bases and J gave up 7 bases; unmatched junction bases: 10.

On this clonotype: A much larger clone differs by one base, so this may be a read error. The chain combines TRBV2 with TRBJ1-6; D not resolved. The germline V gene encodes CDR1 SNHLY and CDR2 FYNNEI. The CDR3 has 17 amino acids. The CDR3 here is CASSVQVSSSDNSPLHF. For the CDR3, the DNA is TGTGCCAGCAGTGTTCAGGTCTCGAGCTCCGATAATTCACCCCTCCACTTT.

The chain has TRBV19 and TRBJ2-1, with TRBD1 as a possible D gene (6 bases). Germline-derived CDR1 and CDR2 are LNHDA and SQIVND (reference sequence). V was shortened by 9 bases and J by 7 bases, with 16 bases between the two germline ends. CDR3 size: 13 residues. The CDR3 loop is CASSIVGANEQFF. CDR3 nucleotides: TGTGCCAGCAGCATTGTGGGGGCGAATGAGCAGTTCTTC. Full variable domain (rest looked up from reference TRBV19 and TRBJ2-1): DGGITQSPKYLFRKEGQNVTLSCEQNLNHDAMYWYRQDPGQGLRLIYYSQIVNDFQKGDIAEGYSVSREKKESFPLTVTSAQKNPTAFYLCASSIVGANEQFFGPGTRLTVL.

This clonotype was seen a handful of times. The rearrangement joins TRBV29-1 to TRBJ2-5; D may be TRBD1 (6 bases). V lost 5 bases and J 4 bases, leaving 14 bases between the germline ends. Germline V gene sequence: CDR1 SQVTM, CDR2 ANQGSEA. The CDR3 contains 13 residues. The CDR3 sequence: CSVFRDTGETQYF. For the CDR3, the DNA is TGCAGCGTTTTCCGGGACACGGGAGAGACCCAGTACTTC. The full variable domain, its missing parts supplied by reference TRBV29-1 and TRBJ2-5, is SAVISQKPSRDICQRGTSLTIQCQVDSQVTMMFWYRQQPGQSLTLIATANQGSEATYESGFVIDKFPISRPNLTFSTLTVSNMSPEDSSIYLCSVFRDTGETQYFGPGTRLLVL.

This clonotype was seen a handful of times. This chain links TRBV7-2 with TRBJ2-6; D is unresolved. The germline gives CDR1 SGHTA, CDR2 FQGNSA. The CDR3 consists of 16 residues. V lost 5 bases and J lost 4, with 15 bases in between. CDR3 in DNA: TGTGCCAGCAGCATGGTCGGAAGGATCGGGGCCAACGTCCTGACTTTC. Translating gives CASSMVGRIGANVLTF.

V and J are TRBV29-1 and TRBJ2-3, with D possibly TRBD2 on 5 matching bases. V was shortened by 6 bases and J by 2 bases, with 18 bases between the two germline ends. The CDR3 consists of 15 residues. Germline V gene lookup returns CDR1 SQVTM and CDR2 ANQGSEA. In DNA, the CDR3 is TGCAGCGTCCCCGCCCCAGCGGTATCCACAGATACGCAGTATTTT. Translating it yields CSVPAPAVSTDTQYF.

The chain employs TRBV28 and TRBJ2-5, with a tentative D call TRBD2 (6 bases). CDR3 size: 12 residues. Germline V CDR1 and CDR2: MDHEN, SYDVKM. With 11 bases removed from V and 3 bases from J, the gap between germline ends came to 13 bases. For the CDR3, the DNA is TGTGCCTGCTGGACTATAGAAGAGACCCAGTACTTC. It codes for CACWTIEETQYF.

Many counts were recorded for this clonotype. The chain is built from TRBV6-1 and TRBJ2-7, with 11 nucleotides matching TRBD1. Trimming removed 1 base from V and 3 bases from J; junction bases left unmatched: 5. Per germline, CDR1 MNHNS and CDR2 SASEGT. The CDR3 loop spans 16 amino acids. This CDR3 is CASSEDGGTGGYEQYF. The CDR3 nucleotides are TGTGCCAGCAGTGAAGATGGGGGGACAGGGGGCTACGAGCAGTACTTC.

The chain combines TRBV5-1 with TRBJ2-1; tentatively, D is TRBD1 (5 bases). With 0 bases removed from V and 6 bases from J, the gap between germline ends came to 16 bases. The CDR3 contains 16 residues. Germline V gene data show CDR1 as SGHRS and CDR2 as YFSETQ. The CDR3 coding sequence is TGCGCCAGCAGCTTGGAAGGGGCAGGGTGGGGCAATGAGCAGTTCTTC. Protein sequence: CASSLEGAGWGNEQFF.

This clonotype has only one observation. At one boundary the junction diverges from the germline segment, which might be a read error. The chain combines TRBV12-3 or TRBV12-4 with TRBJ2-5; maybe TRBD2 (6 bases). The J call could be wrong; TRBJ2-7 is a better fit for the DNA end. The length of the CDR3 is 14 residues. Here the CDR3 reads CASSRPGALGEQYF. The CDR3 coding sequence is TGCGCCAGCAGTAGGCCGGGAGCCCTGGGCGAGCAGTACTTC.

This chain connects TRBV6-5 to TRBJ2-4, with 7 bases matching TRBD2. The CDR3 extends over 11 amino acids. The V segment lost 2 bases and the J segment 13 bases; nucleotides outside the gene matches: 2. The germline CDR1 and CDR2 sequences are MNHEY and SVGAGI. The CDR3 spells CASSYGEGQYF. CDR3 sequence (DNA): TGTGCCAGCAGTTACGGGGAGGGGCAGTACTTC.

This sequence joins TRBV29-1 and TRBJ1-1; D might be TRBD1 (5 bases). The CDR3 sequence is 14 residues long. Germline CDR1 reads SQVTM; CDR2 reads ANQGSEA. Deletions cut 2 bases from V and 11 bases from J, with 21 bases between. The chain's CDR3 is CSVELIPGSVAAFF. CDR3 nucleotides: TGCAGCGTTGAATTGATCCCAGGGTCGGTGGCCGCTTTCTTT.

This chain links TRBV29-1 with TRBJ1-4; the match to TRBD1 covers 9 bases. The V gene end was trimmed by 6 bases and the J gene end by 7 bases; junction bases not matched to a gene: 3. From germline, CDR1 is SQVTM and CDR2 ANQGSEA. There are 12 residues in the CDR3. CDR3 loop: CSVGQGGEKLFF. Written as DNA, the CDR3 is TGCAGCGTGGGACAGGGAGGTGAAAAACTGTTTTTT.